This T cell receptor beta chain was sequenced during a study of T cell responses to AZD1222 COVID-19 vaccine. Study observations and caveats: Reportedly, nearly half of unique spike TCRs recognized epitopes outside B.1.351/B.1.1.7 mutations. Clonal diversity was possibly underestimated, and the donors were mostly white British, with more females.

Remarks on this clone: Its specificity is not known.

Measured with immunoSEQ multiplex PCR; TCRdb has only the in-frame clones, and not every one. The table records about 150,000 clones, 85% to 95% of them present only once. Trimming removed 3 bases from V and 3 bases from J, with 13 bases in between. The CDR3 contains 14 residues. Looked up from germline, CDR1 is SGDLS and CDR2 is YYNGEE. V usage is TRBV9 and J usage is TRBJ2-7; possible D gene TRBD2, 6 bases. The source of this sequence is an adult in good health. Source: peripheral blood, taken on day 0 of AZD1222 vaccination. This chain's CDR3 is CASSDRAGGYEQYF. The CDR3 DNA reads as TGTGCCAGCAGCGATCGAGCCGGGGGCTACGAGCAGTACTTC.